These 6 T cell receptor beta chains were sequenced from one sample in a study of blood T cell repertoires in COVID-19. Data came from immunoSEQ multiplex PCR; TCRdb stores just in-frame clones and leaves some out. The sample has roughly 190,000 clones; roughly 86% are singletons. Material: peripheral blood. These receptors were obtained from a man in his 70s with acute or convalescent COVID-19.

V gene TRBV19 combines with J gene TRBJ2-3; D possibly corresponds to TRBD2 (6 bases). The CDR3 length is 16 residues. Trimming removed 5 bases from V and 3 bases from J, with 18 bases in between. CDR1 and CDR2 (germline): LNHDA, SQIVND (reference sequence). CDR3 DNA: TGTGCCAGTAGTTGGTTGGCGGGAATGACGACAGATACGCAGTATTTT. Translation: CASSWLAGMTTDTQYF.

V usage is TRBV28 and J usage is TRBJ2-1; TRBD2 matches at 10 bases. V lost 8 bases to trimming and J lost 7 bases; unmatched junction nucleotides: 11. CDR1 is MDHEN and CDR2 is SYDVKM in the germline V gene. The CDR3 consists of 15 residues. The CDR3 DNA reads TGTGCCAGCGGTGCTAGCGGGAGTGCCGGGAATGAGCAGTTCTTC. This codes for CASGASGSAGNEQFF.

This chain joins TRBV9 and TRBJ2-1; 7 bases match TRBD1. The J segment lost 6 bases and the V segment lost 6 bases, leaving 6 bases of the junction unmatched. The CDR3 has 13 residues. Per germline, CDR1 SGDLS and CDR2 YYNGEE. The CDR3 spells CASTRDSFNEQFF. The CDR3 nucleotides are TGTGCCAGCACCCGGGACAGCTTCAATGAGCAGTTCTTC.

The gene calls are TRBV4-3 and TRBJ2-7; the D gene is possibly TRBD1 (6 bases). CDR3 size: 13 residues. With 4 bases removed from V and 2 bases from J, the gap between germline ends came to 9 bases. Germline V CDR1 and CDR2: LGHNA, YSLEER. CDR3 residues: CASSRGGPYEQYF. The DNA for the CDR3 is TGCGCCAGCAGCCGAGGGGGACCCTACGAGCAGTACTTC.

The genes are TRBV2 and TRBJ2-3; D is perhaps TRBD2 (6 bases). Germline V CDR1 and CDR2: SNHLY, FYNNEI. The CDR3 covers 15 residues. Trimming cost V 1 base and J 3 bases, with 11 bases left between them. CDR3: CASSEEPGRTDTQYF. The CDR3 DNA sequence: TGTGCCAGCAGTGAAGAACCAGGGAGGACAGATACGCAGTATTTT.

This rearrangement joins TRBV5-4 to TRBJ2-7, with D possibly being TRBD2 (6 bases). Trimming shortened V by 0 bases and J by 5 bases, and 21 bases separated the two germline ends. Germline loops: CDR1 SGHNT, CDR2 YYREEE (reference sequence). This CDR3 has 17 amino acids. The CDR3 DNA reads as TGTGCCAGCAGCTTGGTGGAGGGGTCTTACCCCTACCACGAGCAGTACTTC. Residues: CASSLVEGSYPYHEQYF.